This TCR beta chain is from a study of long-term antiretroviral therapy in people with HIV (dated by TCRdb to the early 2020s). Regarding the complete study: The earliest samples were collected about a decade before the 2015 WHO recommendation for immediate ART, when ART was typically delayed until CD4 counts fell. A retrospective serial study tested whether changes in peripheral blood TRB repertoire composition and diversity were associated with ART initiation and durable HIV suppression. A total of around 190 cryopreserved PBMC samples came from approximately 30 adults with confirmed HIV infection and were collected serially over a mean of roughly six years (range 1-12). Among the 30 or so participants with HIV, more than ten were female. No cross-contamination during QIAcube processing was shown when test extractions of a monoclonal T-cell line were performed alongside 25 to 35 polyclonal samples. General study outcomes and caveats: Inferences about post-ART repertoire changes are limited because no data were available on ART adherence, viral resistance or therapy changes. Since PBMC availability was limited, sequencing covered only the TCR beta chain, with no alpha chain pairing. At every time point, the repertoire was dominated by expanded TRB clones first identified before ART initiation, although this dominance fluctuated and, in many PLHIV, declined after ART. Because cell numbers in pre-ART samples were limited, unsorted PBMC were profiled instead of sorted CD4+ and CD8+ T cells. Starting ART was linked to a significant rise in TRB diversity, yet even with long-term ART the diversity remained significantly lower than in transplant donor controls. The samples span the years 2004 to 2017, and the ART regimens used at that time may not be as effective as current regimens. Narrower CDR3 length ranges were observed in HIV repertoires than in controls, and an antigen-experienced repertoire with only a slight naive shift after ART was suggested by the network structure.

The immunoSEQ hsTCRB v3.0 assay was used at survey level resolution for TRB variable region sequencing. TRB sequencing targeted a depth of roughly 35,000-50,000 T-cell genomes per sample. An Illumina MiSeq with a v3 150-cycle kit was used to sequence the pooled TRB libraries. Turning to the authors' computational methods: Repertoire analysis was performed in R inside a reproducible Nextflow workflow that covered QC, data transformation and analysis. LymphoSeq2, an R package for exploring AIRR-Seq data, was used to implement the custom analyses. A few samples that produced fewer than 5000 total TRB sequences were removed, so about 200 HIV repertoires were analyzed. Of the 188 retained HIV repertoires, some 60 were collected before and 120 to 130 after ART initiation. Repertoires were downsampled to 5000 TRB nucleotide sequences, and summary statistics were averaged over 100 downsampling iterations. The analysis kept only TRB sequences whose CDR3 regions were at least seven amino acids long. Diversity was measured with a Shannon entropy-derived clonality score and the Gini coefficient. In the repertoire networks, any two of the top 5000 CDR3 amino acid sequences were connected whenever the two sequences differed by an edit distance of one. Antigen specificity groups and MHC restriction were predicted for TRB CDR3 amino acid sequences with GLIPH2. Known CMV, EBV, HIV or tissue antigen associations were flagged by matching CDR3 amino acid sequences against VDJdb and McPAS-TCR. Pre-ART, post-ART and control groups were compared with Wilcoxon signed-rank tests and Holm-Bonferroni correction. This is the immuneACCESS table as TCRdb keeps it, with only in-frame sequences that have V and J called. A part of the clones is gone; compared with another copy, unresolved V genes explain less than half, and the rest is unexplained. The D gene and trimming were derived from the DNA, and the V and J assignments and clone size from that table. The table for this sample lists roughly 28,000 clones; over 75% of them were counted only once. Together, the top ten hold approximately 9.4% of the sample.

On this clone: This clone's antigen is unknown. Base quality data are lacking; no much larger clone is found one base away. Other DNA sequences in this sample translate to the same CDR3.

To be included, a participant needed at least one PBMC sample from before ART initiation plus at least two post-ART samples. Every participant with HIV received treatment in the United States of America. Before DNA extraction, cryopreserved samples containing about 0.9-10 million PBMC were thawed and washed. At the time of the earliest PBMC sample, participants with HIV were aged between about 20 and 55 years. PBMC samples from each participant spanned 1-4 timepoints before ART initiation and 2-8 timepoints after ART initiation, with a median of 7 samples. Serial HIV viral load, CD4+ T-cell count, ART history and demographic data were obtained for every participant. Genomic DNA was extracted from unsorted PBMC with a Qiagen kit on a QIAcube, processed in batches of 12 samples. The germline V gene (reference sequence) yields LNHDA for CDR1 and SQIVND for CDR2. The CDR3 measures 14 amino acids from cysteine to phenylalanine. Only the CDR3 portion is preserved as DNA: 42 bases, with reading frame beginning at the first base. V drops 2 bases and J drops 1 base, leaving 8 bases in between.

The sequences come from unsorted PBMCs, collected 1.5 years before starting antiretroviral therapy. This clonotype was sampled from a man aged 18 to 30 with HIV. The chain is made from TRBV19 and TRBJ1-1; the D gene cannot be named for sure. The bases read TGTGCCAGTAGTATACTAGGTCAGAACACTGAAGCTTTCTTT. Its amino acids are CASSILGQNTEAFF.